A single T cell receptor (beta chain) is shown here with its context. Antigen unknown. Libraries were prepared by immunoSEQ multiplex PCR; TCRdb keeps only in-frame clonotypes and omits some of them. The table lists 150,000 or so clones, approximately 90% of them singletons, with 4.1% in the top ten. These data are taken from a study of radiation and T cells in renal cell carcinoma. Overall study results and limits: From baseline, blood top tumor clonotypes peaked at 2 weeks post-radiation.

Time point reported: baseline pretreatment blood. Specified treatment: 15 Gy SBRT to primary tumor, nephrectomy 4 weeks later. The tumor was a clear cell renal cell carcinoma. The CDR3 runs to 14 residues. After removal of 3 bases from V and 4 bases from J, the junction contained 5 bases not matched to a gene. Germline CDR1 reads SQVTM; CDR2 reads ANQGSEA. The receptor's source is a woman between 65 and 79 years old with renal cell carcinoma. The V call is TRBV29-1, the J call TRBJ1-4, with 7 nucleotides matching TRBD1. The sequencing used blood, collected from a patient whose treatment included radiotherapy and nephrectomy. The CDR3 sequence is CSVETGTVNEKLFF. The CDR3 DNA sequence: TGCAGCGTTGAGACCGGGACAGTTAATGAAAAACTGTTTTTT.